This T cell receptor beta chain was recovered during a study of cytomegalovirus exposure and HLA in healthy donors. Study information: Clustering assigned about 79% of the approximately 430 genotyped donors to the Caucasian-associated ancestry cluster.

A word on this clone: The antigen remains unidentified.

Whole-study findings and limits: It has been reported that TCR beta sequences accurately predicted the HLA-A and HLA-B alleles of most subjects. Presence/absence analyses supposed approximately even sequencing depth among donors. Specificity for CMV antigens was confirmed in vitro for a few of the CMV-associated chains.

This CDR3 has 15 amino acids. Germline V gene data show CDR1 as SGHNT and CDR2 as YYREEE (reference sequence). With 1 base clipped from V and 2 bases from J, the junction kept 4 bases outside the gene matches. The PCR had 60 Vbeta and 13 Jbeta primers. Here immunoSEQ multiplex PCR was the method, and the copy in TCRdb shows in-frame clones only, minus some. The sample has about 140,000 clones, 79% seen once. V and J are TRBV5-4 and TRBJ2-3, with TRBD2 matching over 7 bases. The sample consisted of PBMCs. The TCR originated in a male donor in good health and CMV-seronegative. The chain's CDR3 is CASSLYGGTTDTQYF. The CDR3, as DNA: TGTGCCAGCAGCTTGTACGGGGGGACCACAGATACGCAGTATTTT. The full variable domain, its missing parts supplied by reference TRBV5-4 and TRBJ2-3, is ETGVTQSPTHLIKTRGQQVTLRCSSQSGHNTVSWYQQALGQGPQFIFQYYREEENGRGNFPPRFSGLQFPNYSSELNVNALELDDSALYLCASSLYGGTTDTQYFGPGTRLTVL.